This T cell receptor (beta chain) was found in a study of cytomegalovirus exposure and HLA in healthy donors. Unrecorded immune exposure was likely among donors, who were nominally healthy when sampled. V lost 5 bases, J lost 1 base, and 9 bases lay in between. The CDR3 is 14 residues long. CDR1 SGHAT and CDR2 FQNNGV come from the germline V gene. Both 60 Vbeta primers and 13 Jbeta primers went into the PCR. Clones were sequenced by immunoSEQ multiplex PCR, and TCRdb holds only the in-frame ones, with some missing. The sample holds around 140,000 clones, approximately 87% seen once. Material: PBMCs. The chain uses TRBV11-2 and TRBJ2-1; TRBD2 is a possible D gene (5 bases). The receptor was isolated from a man aged 40-49 years in good health and CMV-seronegative. This chain's CDR3 is CASSGSGSYNEQFF. CDR3 nucleotides: TGTGCCAGCAGCGGAAGCGGATCCTACAATGAGCAGTTCTTC.